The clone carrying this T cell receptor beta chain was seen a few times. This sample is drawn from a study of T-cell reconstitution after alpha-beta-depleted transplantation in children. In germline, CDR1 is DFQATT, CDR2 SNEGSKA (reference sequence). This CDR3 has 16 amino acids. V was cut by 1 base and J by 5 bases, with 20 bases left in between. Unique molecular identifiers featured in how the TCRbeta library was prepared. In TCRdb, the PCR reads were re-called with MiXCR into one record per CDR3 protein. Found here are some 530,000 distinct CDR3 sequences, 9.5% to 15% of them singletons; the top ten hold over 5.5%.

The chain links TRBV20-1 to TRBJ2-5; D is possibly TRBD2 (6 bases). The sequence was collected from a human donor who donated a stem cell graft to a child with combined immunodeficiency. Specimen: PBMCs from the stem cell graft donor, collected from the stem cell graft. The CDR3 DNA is TGCAGTGCTAGAGCCCCCAAGGAGGGGTCCGTTGAGACCCAGTACTTC. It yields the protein CSARAPKEGSVETQYF.